This TCR beta chain was sequenced for a study of cytomegalovirus exposure and HLA in healthy donors. Study conclusions and caveats: TCR sequences were mostly rare, though some public TCRs occurred in many donors.

Here immunoSEQ multiplex PCR was the method, and the copy in TCRdb shows in-frame clones only, minus some. The data hold approximately 160,000 clones, with approximately 89% observed a single time. Germline assignment: CDR1 SGHAT and CDR2 FQNNGV. The CDR3 is 16 residues long. V shed 2 bases and J 9 bases; nucleotides not matched to a gene: 11. A remark on this clone: The antigen remains undetermined.

Input material: PBMCs. The receptor comes from a young man in good health and CMV-seropositive. The rearrangement joins TRBV11-2 to TRBJ2-5, with 11 bases fitting TRBD1. DNA of the CDR3: TGTGCCAGCAGCTTAACATCATGGGGACAGGGGGAGGCCCAGTACTTC. This sequence encodes CASSLTSWGQGEAQYF.